A selection of T cell receptor beta chains follows, all from one sample in a study of shared clonotypes between healthy human individuals. Sequencing was performed with immunoSEQ multiplex PCR; in TCRdb, only in-frame clones are kept and a portion is missing. The sample has approximately 400,000 clones, about 96% seen once. Sequences were obtained from memory CD8+ T cells sorted from blood. Every receptor here comes from a man under 40 in good health. The CDR3 runs from the conserved cysteine through the conserved F or W. The order of the fields is J gene, clone size, V gene, D gene, CDR3 protein, CDR3 DNA. A D gene is named only where the DNA matches it firmly. Where a row states a size, it is once, few, many or the class of an expanded clone; other rows omit it.

J gene: TRBJ1-6
clone size: .
V gene: TRBV27
D gene: .
CDR3 protein: CASSLHSYNSPLHF
CDR3 DNA: TGTGCCAGCAGTTTACATTCCTATAATTCACCCCTCCACTTT

J gene: TRBJ1-1
clone size: .
V gene: TRBV2
D gene: .
CDR3 protein: CASSKDVNTEAFF
CDR3 DNA: TGTGCCAGCAGCAAGGACGTGAACACTGAAGCTTTCTTT

J gene: TRBJ2-2
clone size: .
V gene: TRBV27
D gene: TRBD1
CDR3 protein: CASSRTGMKNTGELFF
CDR3 DNA: TGTGCCAGCAGTCGGACAGGGATGAAGAACACCGGGGAGCTGTTTTTT

J gene: TRBJ2-1
clone size: once
V gene: TRBV5-1
D gene: TRBD2
CDR3 protein: CARSRWGLAGGPSSYNEQFF
CDR3 DNA: TGCGCCAGGAGCAGATGGGGTTTAGCGGGAGGGCCGAGCTCCTACAATGAGCAGTTCTTC

J gene: TRBJ2-4
clone size: .
V gene: TRBV6-5
D gene: .
CDR3 protein: CASSNSDLNIQYF
CDR3 DNA: TGTGCCAGCAGTAACAGTGATCTAAACATTCAGTACTTC

J gene: TRBJ2-1
clone size: .
V gene: TRBV5-1
D gene: .
CDR3 protein: CASSLGDGHNEQFF
CDR3 DNA: TGCGCCAGCAGCTTGGGGGACGGACACAATGAGCAGTTCTTC

J gene: TRBJ1-1
clone size: .
V gene: TRBV19
D gene: TRBD1
CDR3 protein: CASSTGGNTEAFF
CDR3 DNA: TGTGCCAGTAGTACAGGGGGGAACACTGAAGCTTTCTTT

J gene: TRBJ2-1
clone size: .
V gene: TRBV28
D gene: .
CDR3 protein: CASRPWGARSYNEQFF
CDR3 DNA: TGTGCCAGCCGACCGTGGGGTGCCCGCTCCTACAATGAGCAGTTCTTC

J gene: TRBJ1-2
clone size: .
V gene: TRBV7-9
D gene: .
CDR3 protein: CASSLQGVYGYTF
CDR3 DNA: TGTGCCAGCAGCTTACAGGGCGTCTATGGCTACACCTTC

J gene: TRBJ1-2
clone size: .
V gene: TRBV2
D gene: .
CDR3 protein: CASSAEAVGDGYTF
CDR3 DNA: TGTGCCAGCAGTGCTGAGGCCGTCGGGGATGGCTACACCTTC

J gene: TRBJ2-2
clone size: .
V gene: TRBV9
D gene: .
CDR3 protein: CASSVPDDQGTGELFF
CDR3 DNA: TGTGCCAGCAGCGTACCTGACGATCAGGGGACCGGGGAGCTGTTTTTT

J gene: TRBJ2-5
clone size: .
V gene: TRBV5-6
D gene: .
CDR3 protein: CASSLVARGHETQYF
CDR3 DNA: TGTGCCAGCAGCTTGGTTGCCCGGGGCCACGAGACCCAGTACTTC

J gene: TRBJ2-3
clone size: .
V gene: TRBV5-1
D gene: .
CDR3 protein: CASRVDKGPTDTQYF
CDR3 DNA: TGCGCCAGCAGAGTCGACAAGGGACCCACAGATACGCAGTATTTT

J gene: TRBJ1-1
clone size: .
V gene: TRBV5-1
D gene: .
CDR3 protein: CASSLAVGTKAFF
CDR3 DNA: TGCGCCAGCAGCTTGGCCGTCGGGACGAAAGCTTTCTTT

J gene: TRBJ2-4
clone size: .
V gene: TRBV19
D gene: .
CDR3 protein: CASSIGGLAKNIQYF
CDR3 DNA: TGTGCCAGTAGTATTGGGGGTCTAGCCAAAAACATTCAGTACTTC

J gene: TRBJ2-1
clone size: .
V gene: TRBV7-9
D gene: .
CDR3 protein: CASSPSDGGDSSYNEQFF
CDR3 DNA: TGTGCCAGCAGCCCCAGCGACGGCGGAGATAGCTCCTACAATGAGCAGTTCTTC

J gene: TRBJ2-1
clone size: once
V gene: TRBV23-1
D gene: TRBD1
CDR3 protein: CASSQKDRGQGEQFF
CDR3 DNA: TGCGCCAGCAGTCAAAAGGACAGGGGGCAAGGTGAGCAGTTCTTC

J gene: TRBJ1-1
clone size: few
V gene: TRBV9
D gene: .
CDR3 protein: CASSPRVNTEAFF
CDR3 DNA: TGTGCCAGCAGCCCTCGGGTGAACACTGAAGCTTTCTTT

J gene: TRBJ2-7
clone size: .
V gene: TRBV11-2
D gene: TRBD1
CDR3 protein: CASSSPQGAWYEQYF
CDR3 DNA: TGTGCCAGCAGCTCTCCTCAGGGGGCGTGGTACGAGCAGTACTTC

J gene: TRBJ1-5
clone size: .
V gene: TRBV30
D gene: TRBD1
CDR3 protein: CAWAGTGSSQPQHF
CDR3 DNA: TGTGCCTGGGCCGGGACAGGGAGCTCTCAGCCCCAGCATTTT

J gene: TRBJ2-4
clone size: once
V gene: TRBV6-5
D gene: .
CDR3 protein: CASRDTKNIQYF
CDR3 DNA: TGTGCCAGCAGGGACACCAAAAACATTCAGTACTTC

J gene: TRBJ2-3
clone size: once
V gene: TRBV11-2
D gene: .
CDR3 protein: CASSLFGLKEFTDTQYF
CDR3 DNA: TGTGCCAGCAGCCTTTTTGGGTTAAAGGAGTTCACAGATACGCAGTATTTT

J gene: TRBJ2-3
clone size: .
V gene: TRBV5-1
D gene: .
CDR3 protein: CASSSGTRSTDTQYF
CDR3 DNA: TGCGCCAGCAGCTCCGGGACTCGAAGCACAGATACGCAGTATTTT

J gene: TRBJ2-7
clone size: .
V gene: TRBV6-5
D gene: TRBD1
CDR3 protein: CASSLDRGSYEQYF
CDR3 DNA: TGTGCCAGCAGCTTGGACAGGGGGTCCTACGAGCAGTACTTC

J gene: TRBJ2-1
clone size: .
V gene: TRBV11-3
D gene: .
CDR3 protein: CASSSSFAASYNEQFF
CDR3 DNA: TGTGCCAGCTCGTCTTCTTTCGCGGCCTCCTACAATGAGCAGTTCTTC

J gene: TRBJ2-1
clone size: .
V gene: TRBV6-5
D gene: TRBD2
CDR3 protein: CASKGLELSIEQFF
CDR3 DNA: TGTGCCAGCAAGGGACTAGAACTTTCTATTGAGCAGTTCTTC

J gene: TRBJ2-1
clone size: .
V gene: TRBV11-3
D gene: .
CDR3 protein: CASSSDSSSSYNEQFF
CDR3 DNA: TGTGCCAGCAGCTCGGATTCTTCCAGCTCCTACAATGAGCAGTTCTTC

J gene: TRBJ2-2
clone size: .
V gene: TRBV10-3
D gene: TRBD1
CDR3 protein: CAISELTGGFRELFF
CDR3 DNA: TGTGCCATCAGTGAGTTGACAGGGGGATTCAGGGAGCTGTTTTTT

J gene: TRBJ2-2
clone size: .
V gene: TRBV2
D gene: .
CDR3 protein: CASSEGVGIGELFF
CDR3 DNA: TGTGCCAGCAGTGAAGGGGTGGGCATCGGGGAGCTGTTTTTT

J gene: TRBJ2-7
clone size: .
V gene: TRBV6-5
D gene: TRBD2
CDR3 protein: CASSYPTTTGGYEQYF
CDR3 DNA: TGTGCCAGCAGTTACCCGACTACGACCGGGGGGTACGAGCAGTACTTC

J gene: TRBJ2-7
clone size: .
V gene: TRBV5-4
D gene: TRBD2
CDR3 protein: CASSAGLAASYEQYF
CDR3 DNA: TGTGCCAGCAGCGCGGGACTAGCCGCTTCCTACGAGCAGTACTTC

J gene: TRBJ2-5
clone size: .
V gene: TRBV4-2
D gene: .
CDR3 protein: CASSLGVGLQETQYF
CDR3 DNA: TGTGCCAGCAGCCTGGGGGTGGGGCTACAAGAGACCCAGTACTTC

J gene: TRBJ1-5
clone size: few
V gene: TRBV7-8
D gene: .
CDR3 protein: CASSLVRGNQPQHF
CDR3 DNA: TGTGCCAGCAGCTTAGTAAGGGGAAATCAGCCCCAGCATTTT

J gene: TRBJ2-3
clone size: .
V gene: TRBV19
D gene: TRBD1
CDR3 protein: CASNRGTDTQYF
CDR3 DNA: TGTGCCAGTAACAGGGGGACAGATACGCAGTATTTT

J gene: TRBJ2-3
clone size: .
V gene: TRBV7-3
D gene: .
CDR3 protein: CASSSTSTDTQYF
CDR3 DNA: TGTGCCAGCAGCTCGACTAGCACAGATACGCAGTATTTT

J gene: TRBJ2-1
clone size: .
V gene: TRBV25-1
D gene: .
CDR3 protein: CASSAGSSYNEQFF
CDR3 DNA: TGTGCCAGCAGTGCCGGGAGCTCCTACAATGAGCAGTTCTTC

J gene: TRBJ1-2
clone size: .
V gene: TRBV5-1
D gene: TRBD1
CDR3 protein: CASSFDRGPDYGYTF
CDR3 DNA: TGCGCCAGCAGCTTCGACAGGGGGCCGGACTATGGCTACACCTTC

J gene: TRBJ1-1
clone size: .
V gene: TRBV7-6
D gene: .
CDR3 protein: CASSLSSNTEAFF
CDR3 DNA: TGTGCCAGCAGCTTATCTTCGAACACTGAAGCTTTCTTT

J gene: TRBJ1-6
clone size: .
V gene: TRBV5-4
D gene: .
CDR3 protein: CASSRNPSSSRSPLHF
CDR3 DNA: TGTGCCAGCAGCCGAAACCCGTCTTCCAGTAGGTCACCCCTCCACTTT

J gene: TRBJ1-5
clone size: .
V gene: TRBV6-5
D gene: .
CDR3 protein: CASGRANQPQHF
CDR3 DNA: TGTGCCAGCGGGCGTGCTAATCAGCCCCAGCATTTT

J gene: TRBJ1-2
clone size: .
V gene: TRBV10-3
D gene: TRBD1
CDR3 protein: CAISETGGFGYTF
CDR3 DNA: TGTGCCATCAGTGAGACAGGGGGCTTTGGCTACACCTTC